This TCR beta chain came from a study of blood T cells in healthy people across ages (dated by TCRdb to the mid-2010s). Study-wide context: In model experiments, template switching captured about one uniquely barcoded TCR beta cDNA molecule for every two T cells. For two donors (one aged 18 to 29 and one aged 80 or older), the study analyzed two additional independent replicas of 1 million unique cDNA reads from the same blood draw. The donors were divided into four age groups: young (average 16 years), middle-aged (approximately 42), aged (about 56) and long-lived (roughly 82). Using deep sequencing normalized with unique cDNA molecular identifiers, the study measured how TCR beta repertoire diversity changes with age.

The library was produced with 5' RACE. TCRdb lists the instrument as Illumina HiSeq 2500. A second PCR of about 6 to 12 cycles was performed with a sample-barcoded 5' primer and a J-beta primer mix. Each TCR beta cDNA molecule received a unique molecular identifier from a template-switch 5' adaptor carrying 12 random nucleotides. At least 3 million CDR3-containing paired-end reads were obtained from each sample. First-strand cDNA synthesis was performed from all RNA using the Mint cDNA synthesis kit, with priming by a TRBC-specific oligonucleotide. All cDNA was treated with uracil-DNA glycosylase and then went through a first 18-cycle PCR with the universal primers M1SS and BC2_uni_R. Per the authors' processing: Each sample was normalized by randomly selecting 1 million high-quality reads, each carrying a distinct molecular identifier. Instead of being binned into consensus sequences, reads that shared molecular identifiers were thrown out. MiTCR, set to a Q25 quality threshold and the strictest error-elimination algorithm, was used for CDR3 identification, clonotype clustering and error correction. A nonparametric unseen species model with Euler transformation was used to estimate a lower bound on total TCR beta diversity. The public reads were run again by TCRdb, first through fastp at Q25 and then through MiXCR, and only productive beta chains were kept. Rows with a matching CDR3 protein are joined into one entry that keeps the most common DNA and genes. The authors' filters were not applied to this entry. For this sample the table gives over 700,000 distinct CDR3 sequences, of which approximately 25% were detected only once. Together, the top ten hold 9.4% of the sample.

Comments on this clonotype: Its antigen target is currently unknown. No base quality information exists; no much larger clone differs at one position.

Broad study findings and their caveats: The long-lived group showed more naive CD4+ T cells, fewer expanded clones and increased TCR diversity than the aged group, suggesting age selection. Donor CMV infection status was unknown, potentially confounding age-related changes in expanded clonotypes. There was a strong correlation between observed TCR beta diversity and the percentage of naive T cells measured by flow cytometry. Conclusive comparison of naive and antigen-experienced compartments was prevented by the profiling of bulk unsorted PBMCs. Estimates of total diversity based on one million sequenced T cells were considered lower bounds and underestimates. Observed TCR beta diversity per million T cells fell roughly linearly with age, and a significant reduction was already apparent by age approximately 41.

The donors were under 40 Caucasian individuals from Russia, aged roughly 6 to 100 years, who were systemically healthy. Ten milliliters of peripheral blood were collected from each donor into EDTA-treated Vacutainer tubes. PBMCs were isolated by Ficoll-Paque density-gradient centrifugation, with at least 7 million obtained per sample. Trizol reagent was used to extract total RNA from the PBMCs, yielding at least 5 micrograms per sample. Naive CD45RAhigh/CD27high T cell percentages were measured by flow cytometry on a PBMC aliquot from every donor. CDR1 and CDR2 were assigned from the germline V gene as SQVTM and ANQGSEA. Including cysteine and phenylalanine, the CDR3 has 13 amino acids. Only CDR3 DNA is held: 39 bases, read in frame from base 1. Another study also made use of these data, one on T cells of mothers and their children. As described in the second report: Donors were nine systemically healthy Caucasian individuals: three mothers and their six children. cDNA synthesis consumed the entire amount of extracted RNA, loaded at approximately 1.6 ug RNA in each 15 ul reaction. In the second PCR, the M1S primer introduced both the sample barcodes and 2-4 random nucleotides. Over 9 million TCR beta CDR3 reads were obtained for each mother, and 2.5 million to 3 million reads were obtained for each child. Thymic selection similarly shapes TCR recombination output in related and unrelated pairs, with minor effect from inherited differences. Normalized repertoire overlap in related mother-child pairs was always slightly higher than in unrelated mother-child pairs, but the difference was never significant. No persistent microchimeric T cell clones were detected, at a sensitivity of 90 to 100 clones per million clonotypes. In the study, deep NGS was used to compare the TCR beta repertoires of mothers and children, and features distinguishing related mother-child pairs from unrelated individuals were sought. The mean age was roughly 44 +/- 4 years for the mothers and about 10 +/- 4 years for the children. After adapters were ligated using NEBNext reagents, the libraries underwent 100+100 nt paired-end sequencing on an Illumina HiSeq 2000. Mother and child libraries were prepared a month apart and sequenced in separate runs to prevent cross-contamination. For each donor, somewhere between 500,000 and 2,000,000 distinct TCR beta clonotypes were identified. Naive TCR beta clonotypes were estimated from low-frequency clonotypes matched to each donor's FACS-determined naive share, without sorting.

The chain is assembled from TRBV29-1 and TRBJ2-5, with 8 bases aligning to TRBD1. The J call may be mistaken, given a closer DNA end match to TRBJ2-7. Material for sequencing was blood. This receptor was identified in a boy aged 5 to 17 in good health. The DNA sequence is as follows: TGCAGCGTTGAATGGCAGGGGGCAAACGAGCAGTACTTC. The translation is CSVEWQGANEQYF.